The rows below give T cell receptor beta chains drawn from one sample of a study of a mutant IDH1 vaccine in newly diagnosed glioma. For these TCRs, the target antigens are not known. Clones were sequenced by immunoSEQ multiplex PCR, and TCRdb holds only the in-frame ones, with some missing. The table includes around 100,000 clones, about 90% detected once. The sequenced sample was PBMCs, obtained from a glioma patient whose treatment included an IDH1 peptide vaccine. Receptors were obtained from a woman in her 50s with glioma. Each CDR3 is given with its conserved first and last residue. D genes are given only for firm matches. The size of a clone is reported for some rows only, either as once, few or many, or as a class for expanded clones.

NA	NA	TRBJ1-5	TRBV21-1	TGTGCCAGCCCGCAAACAGGCGTCGGGACAGGACACAATCAGCCCCAGCATTTT	CASPQTGVGTGHNQPQHF
TRBD1	NA	TRBJ1-4	TRBV9	TGTGCCAGCAGCCCGGGACAGGGTAGCGAAAAACTGTATTTT	CASSPGQGSEKLYF
NA	few	TRBJ1-1	TRBV28	TGTGCCAGCAGTTTATCAGACACTGAAGCTTTCTTT	CASSLSDTEAFF
NA	NA	TRBJ1-5	TRBV11-2	TGTGCCAGCAGCCGGGACAGCAATCAGCCCCAGCATTTT	CASSRDSNQPQHF
NA	NA	TRBJ1-5	TRBV28	TGTGCCAGCAGTTCTCGGCAGCCCCAGCATTTT	CASSSRQPQHF
NA	NA	TRBJ2-2	TRBV29-1	TGCAGCGCTCATCAGGGGTCCGGGGAGCTGTTTTTT	CSAHQGSGELFF
NA	NA	TRBJ2-1	TRBV4-2	TGTGCCAGCAGCCATGGGTTGGGACGGGAGTACAATGAGCAGTTCTTC	CASSHGLGREYNEQFF
NA	NA	TRBJ2-7	TRBV29-1	TGCAGTACGAGTCAGGGGGGCTCCTACGAGCAGTACTTC	CSTSQGGSYEQYF
NA	NA	TRBJ2-7	TRBV28	TGTGCCAGCAGTTTACGGACATTCTCCTACGAGCAGTACTTC	CASSLRTFSYEQYF
NA	NA	TRBJ1-2	TRBV27	TGTGCCAGCAGTTTTACGGGTGGTAATTTAAATGGCTACACCTTC	CASSFTGGNLNGYTF
NA	NA	TRBJ2-7	TRBV5-1	TGCGCCAGCAGCTTGTACGGCGTCAGGGGAGTCTCCTACGAGCAGTACTTC	CASSLYGVRGVSYEQYF
TRBD1	NA	TRBJ1-4	TRBV6-6	TGTGCCAGCAGTTACGGGACAGGGTATGAAAAACTGTTTTTT	CASSYGTGYEKLFF
TRBD1	NA	TRBJ2-5	TRBV27	TGTGCCGCAGGGTGGGGGACAGAGAGGCCGGGGACCCAGTACTTC	CAAGWGTERPGTQYF
NA	NA	TRBJ1-2	TRBV9	TGTGCCAGCAGCGCACCTCCCTCGGGACACGGTTATGGCTACACCTTC	CASSAPPSGHGYGYTF
TRBD1	few	TRBJ1-6	TRBV9	TGTGCCAGCAGCACCGGGACAGGGGGCTCGAATTCACCCCTCCACTTT	CASSTGTGGSNSPLHF
NA	NA	TRBJ2-5	TRBV5-3	TGTGCCAGCAGCTTGGGGTCTAGTAAAGAGACCCAGTACTTC	CASSLGSSKETQYF
NA	NA	TRBJ1-5	TRBV30	TGTGCCTGGAGTGTGACTGGTCAGTATAGCAATCAGCCCCAGCATTTT	CAWSVTGQYSNQPQHF
NA	NA	TRBJ1-1	TRBV6-4	TGTGCCAGCAGTGACAAGGGGACATACGAGGAGTATGAAGCTTTCTTT	CASSDKGTYEEYEAFF
TRBD2	NA	TRBJ2-2	TRBV7-2	TGTGCCAGCAGCCCCCCCCTAGCGGGAGGCGGGGAGCTGTTTTTT	CASSPPLAGGGELFF
TRBD1	few	TRBJ1-6	TRBV5-1	TGCGCCAGCAGCTTGGGCGGGACAGGGCGGTCACCCCTCCACTTT	CASSLGGTGRSPLHF
TRBD2	NA	TRBJ2-1	TRBV19	TGTGCCAGTAGTACGAAAAGGGGGCGGGAGGGCCGATGGAATGAGCAGTTCTTC	CASSTKRGREGRWNEQFF
TRBD1	NA	TRBJ1-3	TRBV6-4	TGTGCCAGTATACCGGGACAGCCTCTCTCTGGAAACACCATATATTTT	CASIPGQPLSGNTIYF
NA	once	TRBJ1-1	TRBV25-1	TGTGCCAGCACCCCTGAGGAGTGGACTTACACTGAAGCTTTCTTT	CASTPEEWTYTEAFF
TRBD1	NA	TRBJ1-2	TRBV7-9	TGTGCCAGCAGCTTAGGACAGGGGACCACCTTC	CASSLGQGTTF
TRBD1	NA	TRBJ2-1	TRBV7-9	TGTGCCAGCGTCCGGGACAGGGGCCACAATGAGCAGTTCTTC	CASVRDRGHNEQFF
TRBD2	NA	TRBJ2-7	TRBV5-4	TGTGCCAGCAGCTTACTAGCGGGGTCGAGGGAGCAGTACTTC	CASSLLAGSREQYF
TRBD2	NA	TRBJ2-7	TRBV10-3	TGTGCCATCAGTGAGGCTAGCGGGTACGAGCAGTACTTC	CAISEASGYEQYF
TRBD2	NA	TRBJ2-7	TRBV19	TGTGCCAGTAGAGACGGGACTAGCGGGAACGAGCAGTACTTC	CASRDGTSGNEQYF
NA	NA	TRBJ2-7	TRBV9	TGTGCCAGCAGCGTAGCACAGGGCTACGAGCAGTACTTC	CASSVAQGYEQYF